These 18 T cell receptor beta chains were sequenced from one sample in a study of cytomegalovirus exposure and HLA in healthy donors. 13 Jbeta primers and 60 Vbeta primers were used for the PCR. The method was immunoSEQ multiplex PCR; TCRdb's version includes in-frame clones alone and lacks a portion of them. Of roughly 180,000 clones detected, 65% to 85% appear once; the ten largest clones hold just over 4.5%. The sample consisted of PBMCs. The receptor set was obtained from a woman aged 50 to 60 in good health and CMV-seropositive.

CDR3 sequence: CASTSGQGAIKNEQYF. DNA of the CDR3: TGCGCCAGCACTTCGGGACAGGGGGCGATTAAGAACGAGCAGTACTTC. The rearrangement uses TRBV4-1 and TRBJ2-7; 12 bases match TRBD1. From germline, CDR1 is MGHRA and CDR2 YSYEKL. The CDR3 runs to 16 residues. Trimming cost V 7 bases and J 5 bases; bases outside gene matches: 12.

This chain links TRBV19 with TRBJ2-3, with D hard to call. Trimming shortened V by 3 bases and J by 0 bases, and 7 bases separated the two germline ends. This CDR3 is 14 amino acids long. Germline V gives CDR1 LNHDA, CDR2 SQIVND (reference sequence). CDR3 in amino acids: CASSIGGSTDTQYF. DNA of the CDR3: TGTGCCAGTAGTATTGGCGGCAGCACAGATACGCAGTATTTT.

The chain uses TRBV7-2 and TRBJ2-7; weak D call: TRBD1 (5 bases). This CDR3 has 15 residues. CDR1 SGHTA and CDR2 FQGNSA come from the germline V gene. Between the trimmed V and J ends, which lost 3 bases and 3 bases, there was a span of 15 bases. CDR3 amino acids: CASSFQGITVYEQYF. The DNA for the CDR3 is TGTGCCAGCAGCTTCCAGGGAATAACAGTCTACGAGCAGTACTTC.

This chain connects TRBV4-1 to TRBJ2-1; 12 bases match TRBD2. With V trimmed by 5 bases and J by 5 bases, 16 bases remained unmatched. CDR3 length equals 19 residues. CDR1 is MGHRA, CDR2 YSYEKL, per germline. Here the CDR3 DNA reads TGCGCCAGCAGCAAAGCAGGTCTAGCGGGAGGGTTGGGGAACAATGAGCAGTTCTTC. This gives the protein CASSKAGLAGGLGNNEQFF.

The V and J genes are TRBV7-3 and TRBJ2-1; 16 bases are shared with TRBD2. CDR1 and CDR2 (germline): SGHTA, FQGTGA. Trimming took 5 bases from V and 2 from J; bases not matched to a gene: 3. The CDR3 has 17 amino acids. The CDR3 is CASSQGLAGGTYNEQFF. In nucleotides, the CDR3 is TGTGCCAGCAGCCAGGGACTAGCGGGGGGGACCTACAATGAGCAGTTCTTC.

This rearrangement joins TRBV29-1 to TRBJ2-1, with TRBD2 matching over 10 bases. Germline loops: CDR1 SQVTM, CDR2 ANQGSEA. Losses at the gene ends were 5 bases for V and 6 bases for J; bases not matched to a gene: 16. CDR3 length: 17 amino acids. CDR3 in DNA: TGCAGCGTTCAACCACAGAACCTAGCGGGAGTAACCAATGAGCAGTTCTTC. This encodes CSVQPQNLAGVTNEQFF.

The chain recombines TRBV21-1 with TRBJ2-2; the table calls TRBD1, which could not be checked here. TRBV21-1 is marked as a pseudogene. This CDR3 is built from 18 residues. The DNA for the CDR3 is TGTGCCAGCAGCAACATAAGCCCGGGACAGGGGGGCACCGGGGAGCTGTTTTTT. Encoded protein: CASSNISPGQGGTGELFF.

The chain links TRBV5-4 to TRBJ2-3; D unresolved. The CDR3 extends over 12 amino acids. Germline V gene lookup returns CDR1 SGHNT and CDR2 YYREEE (reference sequence). V lost 0 bases, J lost 4 bases, and 3 bases lay in between. The DNA of the CDR3 is TGTGCCAGCAGCTTGGCGGCAGATACGCAGTATTTT. It is translated as CASSLAADTQYF.

CDR3 coding DNA: TGTGCCAGTAGTATAATTAACAGGGAGGGAGGGAACACTGAAGCTTTCTTT. As protein: CASSIINREGGNTEAFF. V and J are TRBV19 and TRBJ1-1; D possibly corresponds to TRBD1 (6 bases). This CDR3 is 17 amino acids long. V lost 2 bases, J lost 1 base, and 17 bases lay in between. CDR1 and CDR2 from the germline V gene are LNHDA and SQIVND (reference sequence).

This clone was observed a few times. The gene calls are TRBV5-6 and TRBJ2-3; TRBD2 matches at 11 bases. The CDR3 is made up of 16 amino acids. Germline CDR1 and CDR2: SGHDT and YYEEEE. The ends lost 4 bases at V and 4 bases at J; junction bases unmatched: 8. CDR3 nucleotide sequence: TGTGCCAGCAGCGCTAGCGGGAGGAATCGCCCAGATACGCAGTATTTT. This gives the protein CASSASGRNRPDTQYF.

The J gene is TRBJ2-5, the V gene TRBV2, with TRBD2 matching 11 bases. Looked up from germline, CDR1 is SNHLY and CDR2 is FYNNEI. The CDR3 spans 15 residues. Losses at the gene ends were 6 bases for V and 5 bases for J; bases not matched to a gene: 8. In DNA form, the CDR3 reads TGTGCCAGCAGCCGAGAGACTAGCGGGGTTGAGACCCAGTACTTC. Translation: CASSRETSGVETQYF. Filled out from reference TRBV2 and TRBJ2-5, the complete variable domain reads EPEVTQTPSHQVTQMGQEVILRCVPISNHLYFYWYRQILGQKVEFLVSFYNNEISEKSEIFDDQFSVERPDGSNFTLKIRSTKLEDSAMYFCASSRETSGVETQYFGPGTRLLVL.

The chain uses TRBV10-2 and TRBJ2-7; 10 nucleotides line up with TRBD1. J lost 2 bases, V lost 6 bases, and 7 bases had no gene match. The CDR3 is made up of 15 amino acids. Germline V CDR1 and CDR2: WSHSY, SAAADI. The CDR3 sequence: CASSRGQGFTYEQYF. DNA of the CDR3: TGCGCCAGCAGCCGGGGACAGGGGTTCACCTACGAGCAGTACTTC.

V gene TRBV4-1 combines with J gene TRBJ2-3; D remains ambiguous. Between the trimmed V and J ends, which lost 4 bases and 0 bases, there was a span of 17 bases. Germline CDR1 reads MGHRA; CDR2 reads YSYEKL. This CDR3 spans 17 amino acids. This CDR3 reads CASSPFGSSSSTDTQYF. Here the CDR3 DNA reads TGCGCCAGCAGCCCCTTCGGTAGTAGCTCTAGCACAGATACGCAGTATTTT.

This chain joins TRBV27 and TRBJ2-3, with D perhaps TRBD1 (5 bases). This CDR3 comprises 13 residues. Germline CDR1 is MNHEY and CDR2 is SMNVEV (reference sequence). Trimming cost V 2 bases and J 8 bases, with 11 bases left between them. The CDR3 region has the DNA TGTGCCAGCAGTTTAAAGGCAGGGATTACGCAGTATTTT. Amino acid sequence: CASSLKAGITQYF.

This rearrangement joins TRBV9 to TRBJ1-1; D is perhaps TRBD1 (5 bases). The germline CDR1 and CDR2 sequences are SGDLS and YYNGEE. Trimming took 3 bases from V and 1 from J, leaving 10 bases between them. This CDR3 spans 14 amino acids. The CDR3 spells CASSATTGNTEAFF. CDR3 nucleotides: TGTGCCAGCAGCGCAACTACAGGGAACACTGAAGCTTTCTTT.

The chain recombines TRBV5-5 with TRBJ1-4; TRBD1 might be the D (5 bases). Trimming removed 1 base from V and 7 bases from J, with 20 bases in between. Germline V lookup: CDR1 SGHKS, CDR2 YYEKEE (reference sequence). This CDR3 spans 17 amino acids. CDR3 residues: CASSLYGTADLGEKLFF. CDR3 nucleotide sequence: TGTGCCAGCAGCTTGTATGGGACTGCGGACTTGGGTGAAAAACTGTTTTTT.

The CDR3 DNA sequence: TGTGCCAGCACCCCCACAGGGGGTTCACCCCTCCACTTT. It codes for CASTPTGGSPLHF. The chain uses TRBV6-5 and TRBJ1-6; 8 positions match TRBD1. With 7 bases clipped from V and 9 bases from J, the junction kept 5 bases outside the gene matches. The CDR3 has 13 residues. Germline V lookup: CDR1 MNHEY, CDR2 SVGAGI.

The V and J genes are TRBV5-1 and TRBJ2-1; 15 bases are a match to TRBD2. The CDR3 spans 19 residues. After removal of 4 bases from V and 0 bases from J, the junction contained 8 bases not matched to a gene. The germline V gene has CDR1 SGHRS and CDR2 YFSETQ. CDR3 loop: CASSPGLAGGLSSYNEQFF. In nucleotides, the CDR3 is TGCGCCAGCAGCCCGGGACTAGCGGGGGGCCTTAGCTCCTACAATGAGCAGTTCTTC.